The 30 T cell receptor beta chains in this list originate from one sample, sequenced in a study of cytomegalovirus exposure and HLA in healthy donors. With 60 Vbeta and 13 Jbeta primers, the PCR was carried out. Generated by immunoSEQ multiplex PCR, the TCRdb table keeps only in-frame clones and is missing some. The table lists about 110,000 clones, roughly three fifths of them singletons, with approximately 3.9% in the top ten. The sample taken for sequencing was PBMCs. These receptors came from a man aged 25-45 years in good health and CMV-seropositive.

The V call is TRBV5-1, the J call TRBJ2-5; a weak D match, TRBD2 (7 bases). Germline CDR1 and CDR2: SGHRS and YFSETQ. The CDR3 sequence is 14 residues long. V lost 2 bases to trimming and J lost 5 bases, with 13 bases between them. DNA of the CDR3: TGCGCCAGCAGCTTTACCAGGGGAGGGGAGACCCAGTACTTC. Its protein product is CASSFTRGGETQYF. The variable domain in full, completed from reference TRBV5-1 and TRBJ2-5, reads KAGVTQTPRYLIKTRGQQVTLSCSPISGHRSVSWYQQTPGQGLQFLFEYFSETQRNKGNFPGRFSGRQFSNSRSEMNVSTLELGDSALYLCASSFTRGGETQYFGPGTRLLVL.

This chain links TRBV7-9 with TRBJ2-3, with no clear D. Germline V gene sequence: CDR1 SEHNR, CDR2 FQNEAQ (reference sequence). The germline V and J ends were trimmed by 1 base and 4 bases, with 12 bases remaining between them. This CDR3 contains 15 residues. The chain's CDR3 is CASSLVSAPADTQYF. CDR3 nucleotide sequence: TGTGCCAGCAGCTTAGTCTCAGCGCCCGCAGATACGCAGTATTTT. Drawing the rest from reference TRBV7-9 and TRBJ2-3, the complete variable domain is DTGVSQNPRHKITKRGQNVTFRCDPISEHNRLYWYRQTLGQGPEFLTYFQNEAQLEKSRLLSDRFSAERPKGSFSTLEIQRTEQGDSAMYLCASSLVSAPADTQYFGPGTRLTVL.

The V gene is TRBV18, the J gene TRBJ2-3; 7 positions agree with TRBD1. The germline V gene encodes CDR1 KGHSH and CDR2 LQKENI. V shed 5 bases and J 5 bases; nucleotides not matched to a gene: 4. The CDR3 is 13 residues long. DNA for the CDR3: TGTGCCAGCTCAATGGGACAGATAGATACGCAGTATTTT. This translates into CASSMGQIDTQYF.

This clone was seen more than once but under ten times. The chain combines TRBV5-4 with TRBJ1-1, with 8 nucleotides matching TRBD1. Unmatched junction bases numbered 7, after V lost 5 bases and J lost 4 bases. The CDR3 covers 14 residues. Germline V gene lookup returns CDR1 SGHNT and CDR2 YYREEE (reference sequence). The CDR3 DNA reads TGTGCCAGCAGTCCAGGGGGCCGGGGCACTGAAGCTTTCTTT. The encoded protein is CASSPGGRGTEAFF.

This clone has just a few counts. The rearrangement links TRBV6-5 to TRBJ2-1; a possible D gene is TRBD2 (6 bases). CDR1 and CDR2 (germline): MNHEY, SVGAGI. Trimming stripped 6 bases from V and 4 bases from J, with 13 bases between. The CDR3 loop spans 14 amino acids. Here the CDR3 DNA reads TGTGCCAGCAGCTTAGCGGATTCTTACAATGAGCAGTTCTTC. Translation: CASSLADSYNEQFF.

This chain links TRBV7-6 with TRBJ2-1; TRBD2 aligns across 12 bases. Losses at the gene ends were 2 bases for V and 9 bases for J; bases not matched to a gene: 17. The CDR3 is made up of 19 amino acids. Germline lookup yields CDR1 SGHVS and CDR2 FNYEAQ. CDR3: CASSLQPPFSSGGAGEQFF. For the CDR3, the DNA is TGTGCCAGCAGCTTACAGCCCCCCTTCTCTAGCGGGGGGGCGGGTGAGCAGTTCTTC. The full variable domain, rest sourced from reference TRBV7-6 and TRBJ2-1, is GAGVSQSPRYKVTKRGQDVALRCDPISGHVSLYWYRQALGQGPEFLTYFNYEAQQDKSGLPNDRFSAERPEGSISTLTIQRTEQRDSAMYRCASSLQPPFSSGGAGEQFFGPGTRLTVL.

This clone was recorded once. The chain joins TRBV6-5 to TRBJ2-7, with 9 bases fitting TRBD1. The CDR3 is made up of 15 amino acids. Per the germline V gene, CDR1 is MNHEY and CDR2 is SVGAGI. J lost 0 bases, V lost 2 bases, and 2 bases had no gene match. CDR3 sequence (DNA): TGTGCCAGCAGTTACGGGGGACAGGGCTCCTACGAGCAGTACTTC. This translates into CASSYGGQGSYEQYF.

This chain connects TRBV5-4 to TRBJ1-4; possible D gene TRBD1, 5 bases. Trimming shortened V by 0 bases and J by 8 bases, and 14 bases separated the two germline ends. CDR3 length equals 15 residues. Germline values: CDR1 SGHNT, CDR2 YYREEE (reference sequence). For the CDR3, the DNA is TGTGCCAGCAGCTTGGGAGACAGTGGAAACGAAAAACTGTTTTTT. It translates to CASSLGDSGNEKLFF.

This chain connects TRBV6-5 to TRBJ2-3, with 7 bases matching TRBD2. The V gene's germline CDR1 is MNHEY and CDR2 SVGAGI. The junction had 6 bases not matched to a gene; V was cut back by 7 bases and J by 8 bases. CDR3 length: 12 amino acids. CDR3 nucleotide sequence: TGTGCCAGCAATCGAGGCGGGGGTACGCAGTATTTT. Translating it yields CASNRGGGTQYF.

This chain uses TRBV5-1 with TRBJ1-6; no reliable D call. Trimming pared 1 base from V and 7 bases from J, leaving 12 bases between. The CDR3 has 15 residues. Germline values: CDR1 SGHRS, CDR2 YFSETQ. CDR3 amino acids: CASSLYGVENSPLHF. The CDR3 nucleotides are TGCGCCAGCAGCTTGTACGGGGTCGAGAATTCACCCCTCCACTTT.

The chain uses TRBV5-4 and TRBJ2-7, with 10 bases identical to TRBD2. CDR3 length: 15 residues. CDR1 and CDR2 (germline): SGHNT, YYREEE (reference sequence). With V trimmed by 4 bases and J by 0 bases, 4 bases remained unmatched. This CDR3 reads CASSRLAGGSYEQYF. The CDR3 DNA reads as TGTGCCAGCAGCCGACTAGCGGGCGGCTCCTACGAGCAGTACTTC.

V gene TRBV6-5 combines with J gene TRBJ2-7; D is perhaps TRBD2 (5 bases). Between the trimmed V and J ends, which lost 6 bases and 3 bases, there was a span of 9 bases. CDR3 length equals 12 residues. Germline CDR1 and CDR2: MNHEY and SVGAGI. CDR3 loop: CASRVASYEQYF. In DNA form, the CDR3 reads TGTGCCAGCAGGGTAGCGAGCTACGAGCAGTACTTC.

The chain joins TRBV29-1 to TRBJ2-5, with D maybe TRBD1 (5 bases). V dropped 0 bases and J dropped 5 bases, with 16 bases sitting between them. CDR1 SQVTM and CDR2 ANQGSEA come from the germline V gene. The CDR3 is 15 amino acids. In DNA form, the CDR3 reads TGCAGCGTTGAAGATTGGGCCAGGGATTATGAGACCCAGTACTTC. Amino acids: CSVEDWARDYETQYF.

CDR3 in amino acids: CASTKGGAGNYGYTF. The CDR3 bases are TGTGCCAGCACAAAGGGGGGGGCTGGGAACTATGGCTACACCTTC. The rearrangement joins TRBV6-5 to TRBJ1-2, with D maybe TRBD1 (6 bases). This CDR3 is 15 amino acids long. V was trimmed by 7 bases and J by 2 bases, leaving 17 bases between them. CDR1 and CDR2 from the germline V gene are MNHEY and SVGAGI.

The rearrangement uses TRBV5-4 and TRBJ1-1; 10 nucleotides match TRBD1. Germline trimming cut 4 bases from V and 4 bases from J; bases unmatched to any gene: 10. Germline loops: CDR1 SGHNT, CDR2 YYREEE (reference sequence). The length of the CDR3 is 16 residues. Here the CDR3 DNA reads TGTGCCAGCAGCCCCGGGACAGGGGCGGGGAGCACTGAAGCTTTCTTT. It codes for CASSPGTGAGSTEAFF.

The rearrangement joins TRBV5-6 to TRBJ1-2; D call uncertain. This CDR3 contains 10 residues. Trimming left V 0 bases short and J 12 bases short, with 6 bases between. The germline CDR1 and CDR2 sequences are SGHDT and YYEEEE. CDR3 nucleotide sequence: TGTGCCAGCAGCTTGGGCGGGAACACCTTC. Its protein product is CASSLGGNTF.

The chain joins TRBV7-2 to TRBJ1-1, with TRBD1 identical over 10 bases. The CDR3 totals 13 residues. Trimming took 5 bases from V and 12 from J; bases not matched to a gene: 9. The germline V gene encodes CDR1 SGHTA and CDR2 FQGNSA. The CDR3 sequence is CASSQSGTGVSFF. CDR3 nucleotides: TGTGCCAGCAGCCAATCCGGGACAGGGGTGTCTTTCTTT.

The chain joins TRBV6-5 to TRBJ2-1; 7 bases align to TRBD1. The CDR3 consists of 13 residues. J gave up 7 bases and V 4 bases, and 4 bases lay outside the gene matches. The V gene's germline CDR1 is MNHEY and CDR2 SVGAGI. The CDR3 loop is CASSWGQFNEQFF. CDR3 in DNA: TGTGCCAGCAGTTGGGGACAGTTTAATGAGCAGTTCTTC.

The chain combines TRBV5-1 with TRBJ2-5, with D possibly matching TRBD1 (5 bases). The J call is in doubt because the DNA end fits TRBJ2-7 better. This CDR3 is 16 amino acids long. The germline V gene has CDR1 SGHRS and CDR2 YFSETQ. The CDR3 DNA reads TGCGCCAGCAGCTTAAGGGGTCGGGCAGAAACCTACGAGCAGTACTTC. Its translation is CASSLRGRAETYEQYF.

This clone occurred a few times. V and J are TRBV2 and TRBJ2-7; 7 bases fit TRBD1. The CDR3 runs to 11 residues. Per germline, CDR1 SNHLY and CDR2 FYNNEI. Losses at the gene ends were 11 bases for V and 5 bases for J; bases not matched to a gene: 6. CDR3 sequence (DNA): TGTGCCCACAGGGGTGGGAACGAGCAGTACTTC. Its translation is CAHRGGNEQYF.

The chain is built from TRBV5-6 and TRBJ1-6; D is undetermined. This CDR3 has 14 residues. Trimming left V 6 bases short and J 5 bases short, with 12 bases between. The germline gives CDR1 SGHDT, CDR2 YYEEEE. The CDR3 coding sequence is TGTGCCAGCACCCGTCGGCAGGATAATTCACCCCTCCACTTT. It is translated as CASTRRQDNSPLHF.

On this clone itself: Since no conserved phenylalanine or tryptophan closes the CDR3, a read error is the likely cause. V usage is TRBV5-4 and J usage is TRBJ2-7; a weak D match, TRBD1 (5 bases). Germline V lookup: CDR1 SGHNT, CDR2 YYREEE (reference sequence). The V end lost 4 bases, the J end lost 0 bases, and 11 bases lay between the germline ends. The CDR3 is 14 amino acids. Here the CDR3 reads CASSPRQFSYEQYL. The DNA of the CDR3 is TGTGCCAGCAGCCCCCGACAGTTCTCCTACGAGCAGTACCTC.

The rearrangement joins TRBV10-3 to TRBJ2-7; the D is unclear. From germline, CDR1 is ENHRY and CDR2 SYGVKD. Trimming left V 3 bases short and J 4 bases short, with 7 bases between. This CDR3 has 12 amino acids. CDR3 sequence (DNA): TGTGCCATCAGTGAACACAGTTACGAGCAGTACTTC. The encoded protein is CAISEHSYEQYF.

As concerns this clone: At one of its ends the junction is not consistent with the germline gene, which may arise from a read error. The sample has other DNA sequences that encode this CDR3 too. The chain has TRBV29-1 and TRBJ1-2; D might be TRBD1 (5 bases). This CDR3 has 11 amino acids. From germline, CDR1 is SQVTM and CDR2 ANQGSEA. This CDR3 is CSVQTAYGYTF. CDR3 DNA: TGCAGCGTTCAGACAGCCTATGGCTATACCTTC.

The chain has TRBV7-3 and TRBJ2-2; 13 bases map to TRBD2. This CDR3 is 16 amino acids long. V lost 5 bases, J lost 7 bases, and 7 bases stayed unmatched. Germline values: CDR1 SGHTA, CDR2 FQGTGA. This chain's CDR3 is CASSTGLAGDSGELFF. The CDR3 region has the DNA TGTGCCAGCAGCACCGGACTAGCGGGGGATAGCGGGGAGCTGTTTTTT. Filled out from reference TRBV7-3 and TRBJ2-2, the complete variable domain reads GAGVSQTPSNKVTEKGKYVELRCDPISGHTALYWYRQSLGQGPEFLIYFQGTGAADDSGLPNDRFFAVRPEGSVSTLKIQRTERGDSAVYLCASSTGLAGDSGELFFGEGSRLTVL.

The genes are TRBV19 and TRBJ2-7, with TRBD2 identical over 7 bases. Germline assignment: CDR1 LNHDA and CDR2 SQIVND (reference sequence). This CDR3 is built from 12 residues. V lost 3 bases to trimming and J lost 5 bases; unmatched junction nucleotides: 1. The CDR3 coding sequence is TGTGCCAGTAGTATGGGGGGGGACGAGCAGTACTTC. Protein product: CASSMGGDEQYF.

This clone was counted only a few times. This chain uses TRBV29-1 with TRBJ2-5; TRBD1 matches at 10 bases. After removal of 6 bases from V and 3 bases from J, the junction contained 7 bases not matched to a gene. The germline V gene has CDR1 SQVTM and CDR2 ANQGSEA. The CDR3 is 14 amino acids. CDR3 coding DNA: TGCAGCGTACGAGGGACAGGGGAAAAAGAGACCCAGTACTTC. This encodes CSVRGTGEKETQYF.

This clone was seen more than once but under ten times. The chain joins TRBV11-3 to TRBJ1-1; D is unclear. Germline assignment: CDR1 SGHNT and CDR2 YENEEA. V was shortened by 0 bases and J by 0 bases, with 8 bases between the two germline ends. This CDR3 contains 15 residues. The CDR3 DNA reads as TGTGCCAGCAGCTTAGAAGGAGTCATGAACACTGAAGCTTTCTTT. This sequence encodes CASSLEGVMNTEAFF.

The CDR3: CASSLGSSGNTIYF. The CDR3, as DNA: TGCGCCAGCAGCTTGGGCAGCTCTGGAAACACCATATATTTT. The V call is TRBV5-1, the J call TRBJ1-3, with D unresolved. Germline loops: CDR1 SGHRS, CDR2 YFSETQ. Trimming removed 0 bases from V and 0 bases from J, with 4 bases in between. CDR3 length equals 14 residues.

Here the CDR3 DNA reads TGTGCCGGGGGGACTCCCCCAGGGTATGAGCAGTTCTTC. Translation: CAGGTPPGYEQFF. The chain employs TRBV14 and TRBJ2-1, with D possibly TRBD2 on 6 matching bases. This CDR3 contains 13 residues. CDR1 and CDR2 from the germline V gene are SGHDN and FVKESK. Trimming removed 11 bases at V and 8 bases at J, with 19 bases between.